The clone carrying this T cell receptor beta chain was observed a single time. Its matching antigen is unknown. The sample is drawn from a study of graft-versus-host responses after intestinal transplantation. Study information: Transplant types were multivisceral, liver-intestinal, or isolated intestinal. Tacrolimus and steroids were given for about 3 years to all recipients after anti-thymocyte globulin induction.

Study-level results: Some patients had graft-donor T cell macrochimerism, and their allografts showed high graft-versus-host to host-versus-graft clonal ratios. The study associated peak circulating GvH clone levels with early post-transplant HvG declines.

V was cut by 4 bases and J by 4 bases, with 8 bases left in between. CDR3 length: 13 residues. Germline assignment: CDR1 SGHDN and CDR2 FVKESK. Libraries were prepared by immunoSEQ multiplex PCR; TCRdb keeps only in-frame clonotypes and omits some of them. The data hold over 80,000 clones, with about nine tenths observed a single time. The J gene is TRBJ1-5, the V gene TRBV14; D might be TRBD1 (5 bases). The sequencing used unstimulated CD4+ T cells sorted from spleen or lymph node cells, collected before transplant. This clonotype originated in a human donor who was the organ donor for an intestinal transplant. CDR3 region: CASSLQGNQPQHF. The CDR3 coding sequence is TGTGCCAGCAGCCTCCAGGGAAATCAGCCCCAGCATTTT.